These 4 T cell receptor beta chains came from one sample sequenced in a study of T cell clones after liver transplantation. Assay: immunoSEQ multiplex PCR; the TCRdb copy retains only in-frame clones and omits some. The sample has tens of thousands of clones, 65% to 85% seen once; the top ten hold roughly 0.44%. Sequencing used CD4+ T cells from blood, obtained around 42 months after liver transplant. All receptors come from a human patient who received a liver transplant. T cells may partly derive from the graft donor.

V is TRBV5-1 and J is TRBJ2-2, with 10 nucleotides matching TRBD1. The V gene end was trimmed by 4 bases and the J gene end by 4 bases; junction bases not matched to a gene: 10. This CDR3 has 17 residues. In germline, CDR1 is SGHRS, CDR2 YFSETQ. The CDR3 sequence is CASSPSLGQGGTGELFF. Here the CDR3 DNA reads TGCGCCAGCAGCCCCTCCTTAGGACAGGGGGGCACCGGGGAGCTGTTTTTT. Full variable domain (remainder filled in from reference TRBV5-1 and TRBJ2-2): KAGVTQTPRYLIKTRGQQVTLSCSPISGHRSVSWYQQTPGQGLQFLFEYFSETQRNKGNFPGRFSGRQFSNSRSEMNVSTLELGDSALYLCASSPSLGQGGTGELFFGEGSRLTVL.

The chain couples TRBV19 to TRBJ2-3, with 12 nucleotides matching TRBD1. J gave up 5 bases and V 5 bases, and 11 bases lay outside the gene matches. Germline V CDR1 and CDR2: LNHDA, SQIVND (reference sequence). This CDR3 is built from 17 residues. CDR3 in DNA: TGTGCCAGTAGTTCCCGCGCTGGGACAGGGGGCGTAGATACGCAGTATTTT. Translated: CASSSRAGTGGVDTQYF.

The chain recombines TRBV28 with TRBJ2-7; 7 bases align to TRBD2. This CDR3 contains 15 residues. The germline CDR1 and CDR2 sequences are MDHEN and SYDVKM. V shed 3 bases and J 1 base; nucleotides not matched to a gene: 6. This chain's CDR3 is CASSLSSGTSYEQYF. In DNA form, the CDR3 reads TGTGCCAGCAGTTTGTCCAGCGGGACTTCCTACGAGCAGTACTTC. Using reference TRBV28 and TRBJ2-7 for the parts outside the CDR3, the full variable domain is DVKVTQSSRYLVKRTGEKVFLECVQDMDHENMFWYRQDPGLGLRLIYFSYDVKMKEKGDIPEGYSVSREKKERFSLILESASTNQTSMYLCASSLSSGTSYEQYFGPGTRLTVT.

This chain uses TRBV28 with TRBJ2-4; 8 nucleotides agree with TRBD1. Trimming removed 8 bases from V and 10 bases from J; junction bases left unmatched: 7. The germline gives CDR1 MDHEN, CDR2 SYDVKM. The CDR3 length is 12 residues. The CDR3 sequence: CASGETGGIQYF. CDR3 bases: TGTGCCAGCGGTGAAACAGGGGGTATTCAGTACTTC.